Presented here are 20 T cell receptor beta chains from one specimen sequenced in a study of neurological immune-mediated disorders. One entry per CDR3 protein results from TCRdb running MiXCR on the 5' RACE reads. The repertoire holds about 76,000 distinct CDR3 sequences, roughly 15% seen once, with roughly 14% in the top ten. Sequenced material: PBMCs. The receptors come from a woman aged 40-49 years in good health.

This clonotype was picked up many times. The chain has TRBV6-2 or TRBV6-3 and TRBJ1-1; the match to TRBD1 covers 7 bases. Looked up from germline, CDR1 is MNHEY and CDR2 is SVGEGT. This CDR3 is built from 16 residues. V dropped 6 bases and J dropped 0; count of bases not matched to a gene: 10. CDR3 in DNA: TGTGCCAGCAGCAGGGACAGCCCGTCCCTGAACACTGAAGCTTTCTTT. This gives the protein CASSRDSPSLNTEAFF.

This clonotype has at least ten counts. CDR3 amino acids: CASSQEWRGLPEAFF. The CDR3 DNA follows: TGTGCCAGCAGCCAAGAATGGCGGGGGTTACCTGAAGCTTTCTTT. The chain employs TRBV3-1 and TRBJ1-1, with a possible D match to TRBD1 (5 bases). V was shortened by 0 bases and J by 6 bases, with 14 bases between the two germline ends. The CDR3 is made up of 15 amino acids. Looked up from germline, CDR1 is LGHDT and CDR2 is YNNKEL (reference sequence).

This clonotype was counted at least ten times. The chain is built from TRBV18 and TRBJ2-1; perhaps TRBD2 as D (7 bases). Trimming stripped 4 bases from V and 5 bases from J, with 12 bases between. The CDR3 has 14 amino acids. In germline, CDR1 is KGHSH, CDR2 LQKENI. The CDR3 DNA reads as TGTGCCAGCTCACGAGGAGGGGGGGACAATGAGCAGTTCTTC. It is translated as CASSRGGGDNEQFF.

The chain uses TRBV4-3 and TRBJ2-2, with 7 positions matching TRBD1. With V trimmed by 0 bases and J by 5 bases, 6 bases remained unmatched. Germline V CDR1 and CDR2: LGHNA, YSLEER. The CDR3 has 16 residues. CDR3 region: CASSQDLQGLTGELFF. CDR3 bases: TGCGCCAGCAGCCAAGATCTACAGGGGTTGACCGGGGAGCTGTTTTTT.

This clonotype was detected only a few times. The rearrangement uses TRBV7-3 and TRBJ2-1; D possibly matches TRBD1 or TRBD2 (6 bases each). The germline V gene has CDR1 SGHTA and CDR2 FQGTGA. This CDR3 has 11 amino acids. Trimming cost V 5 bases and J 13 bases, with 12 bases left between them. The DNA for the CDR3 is TGTGCCAGCAGCCACGGGGGCCCCCAGTTCTTC. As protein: CASSHGGPQFF.

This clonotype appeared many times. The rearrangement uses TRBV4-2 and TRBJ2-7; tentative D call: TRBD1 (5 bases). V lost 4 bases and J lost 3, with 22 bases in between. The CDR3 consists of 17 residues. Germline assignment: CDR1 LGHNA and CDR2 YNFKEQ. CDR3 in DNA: TGTGCCAGCAGCCGAGTAGTAGGTGGCAGGGAAGGCTACGAGCAGTACTTC. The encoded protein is CASSRVVGGREGYEQYF.

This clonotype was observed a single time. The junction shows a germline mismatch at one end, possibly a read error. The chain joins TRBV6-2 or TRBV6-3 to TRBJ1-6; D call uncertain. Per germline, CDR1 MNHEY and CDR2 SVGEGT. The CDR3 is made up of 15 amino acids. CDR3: CAISPIDGDNSPLHF. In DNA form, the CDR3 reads TGTGCCATCAGTCCAATCGACGGGGATAATTCACCCCTCCACTTT.

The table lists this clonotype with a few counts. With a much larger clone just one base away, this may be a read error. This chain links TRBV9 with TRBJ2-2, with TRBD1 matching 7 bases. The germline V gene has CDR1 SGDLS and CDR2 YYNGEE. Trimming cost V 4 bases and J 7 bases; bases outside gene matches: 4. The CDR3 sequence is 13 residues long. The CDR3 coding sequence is TGTGCCAGCAGCTTTCAGGGGGTCGGGGAGCTGTTTTTT. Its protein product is CASSFQGVGELFF.

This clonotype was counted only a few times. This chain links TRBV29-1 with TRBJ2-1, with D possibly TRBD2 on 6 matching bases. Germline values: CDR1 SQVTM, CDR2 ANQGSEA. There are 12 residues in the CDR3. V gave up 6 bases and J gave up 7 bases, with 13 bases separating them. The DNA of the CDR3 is TGCAGCGTGGGGGGAACGGGGAATGAGCAGTTCTTC. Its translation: CSVGGTGNEQFF.

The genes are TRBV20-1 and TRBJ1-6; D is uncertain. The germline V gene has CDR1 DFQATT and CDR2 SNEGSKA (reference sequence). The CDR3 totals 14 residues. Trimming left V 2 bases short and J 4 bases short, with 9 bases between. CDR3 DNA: TGCAGTGCTAGAAAGGCGAAATATAATTCACCCCTCCACTTT. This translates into CSARKAKYNSPLHF.

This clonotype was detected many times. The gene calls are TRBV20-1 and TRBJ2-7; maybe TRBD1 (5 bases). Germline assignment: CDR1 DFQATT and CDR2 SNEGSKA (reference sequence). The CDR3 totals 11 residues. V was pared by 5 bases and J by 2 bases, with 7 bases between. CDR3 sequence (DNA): TGCAGTGCTGGACAAGCCTACGAGCAGTACGTC. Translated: CSAGQAYEQYV.

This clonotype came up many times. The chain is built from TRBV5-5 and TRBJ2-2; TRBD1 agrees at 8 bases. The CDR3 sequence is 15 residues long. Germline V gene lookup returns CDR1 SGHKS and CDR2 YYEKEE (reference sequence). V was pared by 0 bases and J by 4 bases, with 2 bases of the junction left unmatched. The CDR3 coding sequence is TGTGCCAGCAGCTTGGGACAGGGGATCACCGGGGAGCTGTTTTTT. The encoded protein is CASSLGQGITGELFF. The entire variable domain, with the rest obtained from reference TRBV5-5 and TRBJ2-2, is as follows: DAGVTQSPTHLIKTRGQQVTLRCSPISGHKSVSWYQQVLGQGPQFIFQYYEKEERGRGNFPDRFSARQFPNYSSELNVNALLLGDSALYLCASSLGQGITGELFFGEGSRLTVL.

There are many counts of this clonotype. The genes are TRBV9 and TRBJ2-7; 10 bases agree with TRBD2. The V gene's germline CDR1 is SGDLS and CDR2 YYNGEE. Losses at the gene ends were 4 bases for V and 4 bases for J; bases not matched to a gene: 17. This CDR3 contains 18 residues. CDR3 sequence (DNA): TGTGCCAGCAGCCCCCGGGTAGCGGGGGGCTTAAATCCTTACGAGCAGTACTTC. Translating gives CASSPRVAGGLNPYEQYF.

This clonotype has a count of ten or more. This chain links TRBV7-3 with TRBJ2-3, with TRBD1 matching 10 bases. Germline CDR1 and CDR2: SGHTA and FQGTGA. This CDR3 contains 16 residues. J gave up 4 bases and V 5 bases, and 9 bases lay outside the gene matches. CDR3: CASSQQTGGAADTQYF. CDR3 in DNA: TGTGCCAGCAGCCAACAGACAGGGGGCGCGGCAGATACGCAGTATTTT.

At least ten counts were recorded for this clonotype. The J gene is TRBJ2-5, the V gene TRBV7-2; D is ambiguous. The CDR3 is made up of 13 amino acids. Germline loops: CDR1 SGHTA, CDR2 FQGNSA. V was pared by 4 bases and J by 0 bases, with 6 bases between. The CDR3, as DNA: TGTGCCAGCAGCTCCTCGTACCAAGAGACCCAGTACTTC. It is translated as CASSSSYQETQYF. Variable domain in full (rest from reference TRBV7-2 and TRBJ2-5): GAGVSQSPSNKVTEKGKDVELRCDPISGHTALYWYRQSLGQGLEFLIYFQGNSAPDKSGLPSDRFSAERTGGSVSTLTIQRTQQEDSAVYLCASSSSYQETQYFGPGTRLLVL.

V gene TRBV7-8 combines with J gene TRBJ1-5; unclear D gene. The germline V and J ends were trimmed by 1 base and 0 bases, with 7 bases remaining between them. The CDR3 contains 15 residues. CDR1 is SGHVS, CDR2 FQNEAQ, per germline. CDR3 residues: CASSLEDLSNQPQHF. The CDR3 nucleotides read TGTGCCAGCAGCTTAGAGGACCTTAGCAATCAGCCCCAGCATTTT.

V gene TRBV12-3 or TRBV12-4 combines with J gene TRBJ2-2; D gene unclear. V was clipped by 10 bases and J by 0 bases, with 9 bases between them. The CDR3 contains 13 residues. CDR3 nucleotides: TGTGCCACCGGCAGAGCGAACACCGGGGAGCTGTTTTTT. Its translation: CATGRANTGELFF.

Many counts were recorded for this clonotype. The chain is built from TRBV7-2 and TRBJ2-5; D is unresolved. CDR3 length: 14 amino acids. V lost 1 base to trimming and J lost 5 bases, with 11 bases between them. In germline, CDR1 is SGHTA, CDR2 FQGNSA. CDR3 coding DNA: TGTGCCAGCAGCTTAGGGCTAAATGGGGAGACCCAGTACTTC. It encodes CASSLGLNGETQYF.

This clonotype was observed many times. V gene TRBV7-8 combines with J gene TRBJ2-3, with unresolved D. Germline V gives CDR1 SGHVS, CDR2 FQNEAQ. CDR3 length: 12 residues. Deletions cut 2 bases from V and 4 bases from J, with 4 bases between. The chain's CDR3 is CASSLSSDTQYF. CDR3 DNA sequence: TGTGCCAGCAGCTTAAGTTCAGATACGCAGTATTTT.

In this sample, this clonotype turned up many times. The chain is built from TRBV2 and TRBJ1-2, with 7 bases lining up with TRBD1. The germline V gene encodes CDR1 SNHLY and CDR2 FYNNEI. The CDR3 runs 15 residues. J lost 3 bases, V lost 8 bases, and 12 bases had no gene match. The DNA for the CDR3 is TGTGCCAGCTCTCCAAGGGAGGGGGCAGACTATGGCTACACCTTC. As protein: CASSPREGADYGYTF.